This T cell receptor beta chain came from a study of control samples from healthy donors and cancer patients (dated by TCRdb to 2020 to 2021). This clone was seen only once. There is no known antigen for this receptor. The input lacks base qualities; no much larger clone sits a single base away. The library was made by the immunoSEQ multiplex PCR assay. TCRdb limited this immuneACCESS table to in-frame rearrangements with V and J called. A share of clones is missing; checked studies link under half to unresolved V genes, and the rest is unexplained. This sample is represented by roughly 100,000 clones; around 88% of them were singletons. 11% to 15% of the sample is held by the ten biggest clonotypes. CDR1 and CDR2, looked up from the germline V gene (reference sequence), are SEHNR and FQNEAQ. V trim: 5 bases; J trim: 0 bases; unmatched bases: 9. The CDR3 spans 18 residues, from the cysteine through the phenylalanine. Of the read, only the CDR3 DNA is kept; its 54 bases are in frame from base 1.

The sample consisted of blood. Recombination joined TRBV7-9 with TRBJ2-1, with 11 middle bases fitting TRBD2. This sequence was found in a man younger than 40 in good health. The DNA reads as follows: TGTGCCAGCAGCCCGGGGACTAGCGGAGGCCGCTCCTACAATGAGCAGTTCTTC. Translated, it reads CASSPGTSGGRSYNEQFF.